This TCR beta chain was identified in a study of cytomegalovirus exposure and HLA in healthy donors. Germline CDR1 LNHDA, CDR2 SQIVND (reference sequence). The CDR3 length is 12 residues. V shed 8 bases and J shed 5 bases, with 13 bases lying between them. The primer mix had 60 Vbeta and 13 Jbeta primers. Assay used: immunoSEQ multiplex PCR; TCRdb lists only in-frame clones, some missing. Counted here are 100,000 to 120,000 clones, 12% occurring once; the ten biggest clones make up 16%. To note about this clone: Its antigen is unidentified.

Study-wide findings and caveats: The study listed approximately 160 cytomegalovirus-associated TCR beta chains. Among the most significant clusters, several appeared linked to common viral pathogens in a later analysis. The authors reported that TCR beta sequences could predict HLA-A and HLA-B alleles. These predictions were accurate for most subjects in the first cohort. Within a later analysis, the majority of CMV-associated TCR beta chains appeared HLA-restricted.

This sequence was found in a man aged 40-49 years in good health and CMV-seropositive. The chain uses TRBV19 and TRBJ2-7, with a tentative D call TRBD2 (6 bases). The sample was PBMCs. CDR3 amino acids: CASANGGNEQYF. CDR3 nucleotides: TGTGCCAGTGCCAATGGGGGGAACGAGCAGTACTTC.